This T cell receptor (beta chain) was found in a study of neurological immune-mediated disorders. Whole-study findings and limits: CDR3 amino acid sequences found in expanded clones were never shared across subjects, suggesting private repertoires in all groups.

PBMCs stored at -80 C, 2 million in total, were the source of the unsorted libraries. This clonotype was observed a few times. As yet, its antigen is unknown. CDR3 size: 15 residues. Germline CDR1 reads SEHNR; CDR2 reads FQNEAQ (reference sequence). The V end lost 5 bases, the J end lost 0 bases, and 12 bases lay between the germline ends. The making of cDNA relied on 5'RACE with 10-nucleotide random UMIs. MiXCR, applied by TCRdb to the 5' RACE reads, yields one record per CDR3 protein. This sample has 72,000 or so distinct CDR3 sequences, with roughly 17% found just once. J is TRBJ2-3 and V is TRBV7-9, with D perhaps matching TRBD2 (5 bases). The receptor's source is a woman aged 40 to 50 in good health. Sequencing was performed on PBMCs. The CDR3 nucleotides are TGTGCCAGCAGCCCCGGGGTGACTAGCACAGATACGCAGTATTTT. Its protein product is CASSPGVTSTDTQYF.